The 22 T cell receptor beta chains given below trace back to one sample, sequenced in a study of OX40 agonist ivuxolimab in advanced cancers. The assay was immunoSEQ multiplex PCR, and TCRdb's table has in-frame clones only and misses some. The sample carries roughly 80,000 clones, around 89% recorded once. The sample was CD4+ or CD8+ T cells sorted from blood, taken in a trial of the OX40 agonist ivuxolimab. All receptors derive from an adult with an advanced solid tumor such as melanoma, head and neck, liver or kidney cancer.

The chain combines TRBV18 with TRBJ2-1; 8 bases agree with TRBD2. Germline V gives CDR1 KGHSH, CDR2 LQKENI. The junction had 1 base not matched to a gene; V was cut back by 0 bases and J by 3 bases. CDR3 length: 15 residues. The CDR3 nucleotides are TGTGCCAGCTCACCACCCAGCGGGAGCTACAATGAGCAGTTCTTC. This sequence encodes CASSPPSGSYNEQFF.

This chain joins TRBV19 and TRBJ1-5, with TRBD1 as a possible D gene (6 bases). The CDR3 consists of 16 residues. The germline V and J ends were trimmed by 6 bases and 2 bases, with 17 bases remaining between them. Germline CDR1 is LNHDA and CDR2 is SQIVND (reference sequence). The CDR3, as DNA: TGTGCCAGTAGCTCAGGGCGGGGGCAGGGCAATCAGCCCCAGCATTTT. Its translation is CASSSGRGQGNQPQHF.

This chain's CDR3 is CASTASGSGDTQYF. CDR3 in DNA: TGTGCCAGCACGGCTAGCGGGAGTGGAGATACGCAGTATTTT. The chain couples TRBV6-1 to TRBJ2-3; 10 nucleotides match TRBD2. J gave up 5 bases and V 7 bases, and 6 bases lay outside the gene matches. Per the germline V gene, CDR1 is MNHNS and CDR2 is SASEGT. This CDR3 region has 14 residues.

This chain uses TRBV6-5 with TRBJ1-5, with D uncertain. V was cut by 0 bases and J by 0 bases, with 6 bases left in between. CDR1 and CDR2 (germline): MNHEY, SVGAGI. This CDR3 has 15 residues. CDR3 nucleotide sequence: TGTGCCAGCAGTTACTCCGTGTCTAGCAATCAGCCCCAGCATTTT. It encodes CASSYSVSSNQPQHF.

The chain employs TRBV18 and TRBJ2-1, with 12 bases fitting TRBD1. V gave up 6 bases and J gave up 10 bases; unmatched junction bases: 7. Germline CDR1 is KGHSH and CDR2 is LQKENI. This CDR3 comprises 14 residues. CDR3 protein: CASSPGQGAVEQFF. DNA of the CDR3: TGTGCCAGCTCCCCGGGACAGGGGGCTGTAGAGCAGTTCTTC.

V usage is TRBV15 and J usage is TRBJ1-1; D perhaps matches TRBD1 (5 bases). CDR3 length equals 15 residues. Trimming left V 3 bases short and J 0 bases short, with 11 bases between. Germline CDR1 reads LNHNV; CDR2 reads YYDKDF (reference sequence). The CDR3 region has the DNA TGTGCCACCAGCAGGAGCAGGGTTATGAACACTGAAGCTTTCTTT. Residues: CATSRSRVMNTEAFF. Looking up the rest from reference TRBV15 and TRBJ1-1 gives the full variable domain: DAMVIQNPRYQVTQFGKPVTLSCSQTLNHNVMYWYQQKSSQAPKLLFHYYDKDFNNEADTPDNFQSRRPNTSFCFLDIRSPGLGDTAMYLCATSRSRVMNTEAFFGQGTRLTVV.

The V and J genes are TRBV19 and TRBJ2-7; possibly TRBD1 or TRBD2 for D (6 bases each). The CDR3 sequence is 15 residues long. Germline V gene sequence: CDR1 LNHDA, CDR2 SQIVND (reference sequence). The V gene lost 7 bases and the J gene lost 3 bases, with 19 bases spanning the gap. This CDR3 is CASTKQGSGLYEQYF. For the CDR3, the DNA is TGTGCCAGTACTAAACAGGGAAGCGGGCTCTACGAGCAGTACTTC.

The chain carries TRBV21-1 and TRBJ2-7; the DNA was not compared with TRBD2, the D call given in the table. TRBV21-1 is listed as a pseudogene. There are 18 residues in the CDR3. The CDR3 region has the DNA TGTGCCAGCAGCAAATTCAACGGGACTAGCGGATTAAACTACGAGCAGTACTTC. Protein sequence: CASSKFNGTSGLNYEQYF.

V gene TRBV15 combines with J gene TRBJ2-5; 8 nucleotides line up with TRBD1. This CDR3 spans 16 amino acids. Germline CDR1 reads LNHNV; CDR2 reads YYDKDF (reference sequence). Germline trimming cut 1 base from V and 5 bases from J; bases unmatched to any gene: 9. CDR3 in DNA: TGTGCCACCAGCAGAGCCGGTCGGACAGGGTGGGAGACCCAGTACTTC. Translation gives CATSRAGRTGWETQYF. The entire variable domain, with the rest obtained from reference TRBV15 and TRBJ2-5, is as follows: DAMVIQNPRYQVTQFGKPVTLSCSQTLNHNVMYWYQQKSSQAPKLLFHYYDKDFNNEADTPDNFQSRRPNTSFCFLDIRSPGLGDTAMYLCATSRAGRTGWETQYFGPGTRLLVL.

The chain has TRBV30 and TRBJ2-1, with a weak D call TRBD2 (5 bases). CDR3 size: 14 residues. V lost 2 bases to trimming and J lost 1 base, with 9 bases between them. Looked up from germline, CDR1 is GTSNPN and CDR2 is SVGIG (reference sequence). In DNA form, the CDR3 reads TGTGCCTGGAGTAGGTGGGAGTCCTACAATGAGCAGTTCTTC. It encodes CAWSRWESYNEQFF.

The rearrangement joins TRBV18 to TRBJ2-7; the D is unclear. This CDR3 comprises 14 residues. Germline V gene data show CDR1 as KGHSH and CDR2 as LQKENI. V was clipped by 3 bases and J by 3 bases, with 12 bases between them. This CDR3 reads CASSPRDLNYEQYF. CDR3 DNA: TGTGCCAGCTCACCCCGAGACCTAAACTACGAGCAGTACTTC.

This chain connects TRBV6-1 to TRBJ2-1; no firm D call. Between the trimmed V and J ends, which lost 1 base and 8 bases, there was a span of 6 bases. The CDR3 totals 12 residues. Germline V gives CDR1 MNHNS, CDR2 SASEGT. The CDR3 nucleotides are TGTGCCAGCAGTGAAGTCAGAGATGAGCAGTTCTTC. It is translated as CASSEVRDEQFF.

The V call is TRBV11-2, the J call TRBJ2-2; no clear D gene. Between the trimmed V and J ends, which lost 3 bases and 0 bases, there was a span of 5 bases. Germline V CDR1 and CDR2: SGHAT, FQNNGV. This CDR3 is built from 14 residues. The CDR3 reads CASSFLSNTGELFF. The DNA of the CDR3 is TGTGCCAGCAGCTTTCTGTCGAACACCGGGGAGCTGTTTTTT.

J is TRBJ2-1 and V is TRBV7-9, with TRBD2 matching 14 bases. The germline V gene encodes CDR1 SEHNR and CDR2 FQNEAQ (reference sequence). CDR3 size: 15 residues. The junction had 5 bases not matched to a gene; V was cut back by 5 bases and J by 8 bases. CDR3 sequence reads: CASSRGLAGVDEQFF. The CDR3 nucleotides are TGTGCCAGCAGCCGGGGACTAGCGGGAGTCGATGAGCAGTTCTTC.

The chain couples TRBV7-2 to TRBJ1-1; D remains ambiguous. The germline V and J ends were trimmed by 3 bases and 8 bases, with 13 bases remaining between them. Germline V gene data show CDR1 as SGHTA and CDR2 as FQGNSA. The CDR3 has 13 residues. The CDR3 DNA reads as TGTGCCAGCAGCTTGGACGGACGGATCGAAGCTTTCTTT. This codes for CASSLDGRIEAFF.

The chain links TRBV7-8 to TRBJ1-5, with 8 bases fitting TRBD1. The CDR3 consists of 15 residues. The germline V gene encodes CDR1 SGHVS and CDR2 FQNEAQ. Trimming removed 4 bases from V and 2 bases from J; junction bases left unmatched: 4. This chain's CDR3 is CASSSLTGGNQPQHF. Written as DNA, the CDR3 is TGTGCCAGCAGCTCGTTGACAGGGGGCAATCAGCCCCAGCATTTT.

The sample holds one count of this clone. The rearrangement uses TRBV25-1 and TRBJ2-1, with 8 bases fitting TRBD1. V lost 3 bases and J lost 4; bases outside the gene matches: 2. CDR1 and CDR2 (germline): MGHDK, SYGVNS. The CDR3 has 14 residues. CDR3 nucleotide sequence: TGTGCCAGCAGTGATGGACAGGGATACAATGAGCAGTTCTTC. Translation gives CASSDGQGYNEQFF.

This chain links TRBV5-4 with TRBJ2-1; 11 bases align to TRBD2. From germline, CDR1 is SGHNT and CDR2 YYREEE (reference sequence). Trimming cost V 3 bases and J 4 bases; bases outside gene matches: 6. This CDR3 has 16 residues. The CDR3: CASSSMTSGNYNEQFF. CDR3 DNA: TGTGCCAGCAGCTCTATGACTAGCGGGAATTACAATGAGCAGTTCTTC.

V and J are TRBV4-3 and TRBJ2-7; D unresolved. Trimming cost V 0 bases and J 2 bases, with 8 bases left between them. The length of the CDR3 is 14 residues. Germline loops: CDR1 LGHNA, CDR2 YSLEER. The CDR3 nucleotides are TGCGCCAGCAGCCAAGAGTCGAGCACCTACGAGCAGTACTTC. Protein sequence: CASSQESSTYEQYF.

The chain has TRBV18 and TRBJ1-5; no firm D call. V was cut by 4 bases and J by 0 bases, with 7 bases left in between. This CDR3 is built from 14 residues. Looked up from germline, CDR1 is KGHSH and CDR2 is LQKENI. The CDR3 region is CASSREGSNQPQHF. CDR3 DNA sequence: TGTGCCAGCTCACGTGAGGGTAGCAATCAGCCCCAGCATTTT.

The CDR3 loop is CASSLVPQGPLSSYEQYF. CDR3 coding DNA: TGTGCCAGCAGCTTAGTTCCCCAGGGACCGCTAAGCTCCTACGAGCAGTACTTC. The chain joins TRBV7-9 to TRBJ2-7; possibly TRBD1 or TRBD2 for D (5 bases each). CDR1 is SEHNR, CDR2 FQNEAQ, per germline (reference sequence). V was clipped by 1 base and J by 0 bases, with 19 bases between them. CDR3 length: 18 residues.

This sequence joins TRBV5-4 and TRBJ2-1; D may be TRBD2 (5 bases). Germline V gene sequence: CDR1 SGHNT, CDR2 YYREEE (reference sequence). The CDR3 is 11 residues long. V dropped 5 bases and J dropped 7 bases, with 7 bases sitting between them. CDR3 sequence: CASRGSNEQFF. Written as DNA, the CDR3 is TGTGCCAGCAGGGGGAGTAATGAGCAGTTCTTC.